This is a list of T cell receptor beta chains from one sample in a study of CD8 T cells in Susac syndrome. TCRdb independently ran MiXCR on the immunoSEQ multiplex PCR reads; one entry per CDR3 protein. Of some 70,000 distinct CDR3 sequences listed, 90% to 95% were seen once; the top ten hold about 0.6%. Material for sequencing was CD8+ T cells from PBMCs. The receptors come from a human donor with multiple sclerosis. Both conserved end residues are part of each CDR3. A D gene is named only where the DNA matches it firmly. Part of the rows lack a size; the others show once, few, many or a class for expanded clones.

-	TRBV7-6	-	TRBJ1-2	CASSRNSAGVNYGYTF	TGTGCCAGCAGCCGAAACTCCGCGGGGGTAAACTATGGCTACACCTTC
-	TRBV7-9	-	TRBJ2-7	CASSSRGNEQYF	TGTGCCAGCAGCTCGCGGGGTAACGAGCAGTACTTC
-	TRBV20-1	TRBD1	TRBJ2-3	CSASGNQGEYGTDTQYF	TGCAGTGCTAGTGGGAATCAGGGGGAGTATGGCACAGATACGCAGTATTTT
-	TRBV20-1	-	TRBJ1-6	CSAIPPTTNSPLHF	TGCAGTGCTATCCCGCCGACTACTAATTCACCCCTCCACTTT
-	TRBV27	TRBD2	TRBJ2-5	CASSLFGGETQYF	TGTGCCAGCAGTTTATTCGGGGGGGAGACCCAGTACTTC
-	TRBV27	-	TRBJ2-7	CASSQQGSHEQYF	TGTGCCAGCAGCCAACAGGGATCGCACGAGCAGTACTTC
-	TRBV29-1	-	TRBJ2-3	CSVSTGLGTQYF	TGCAGCGTGTCGACGGGGCTGGGTACGCAGTATTTT
-	TRBV14	-	TRBJ1-1	CASSTHEHAEAFF	TGTGCCAGCAGCACCCACGAGCACGCTGAAGCTTTCTTT
-	TRBV3-1	TRBD2	TRBJ2-1	CASSHGTGTSAYNEQFF	TGTGCCAGCAGCCATGGGACCGGGACTAGCGCCTACAATGAGCAGTTCTTC
-	TRBV5-1	TRBD2	TRBJ2-7	CASSLTGGLEQYF	TGCGCCAGCAGCTTGACGGGGGGGCTCGAGCAGTACTTC
-	TRBV13	TRBD1	TRBJ2-7	CASSPGTGIYEQYF	TGTGCCAGCAGTCCGGGGACAGGGATCTACGAGCAGTACTTC
-	TRBV28	TRBD2	TRBJ2-5	CASSLGPGLAGQYQETQYF	TGTGCCAGCAGTTTAGGCCCGGGACTAGCGGGCCAGTACCAAGAGACCCAGTACTTC
-	TRBV14	-	TRBJ2-1	CASSQRGWQEQFF	TGTGCCAGCAGCCAAAGGGGATGGCAGGAGCAGTTCTTC
-	TRBV4-1	TRBD1	TRBJ2-7	CASSQDRDRDYEQYF	TGCGCCAGCAGCCAAGACCGGGACAGAGACTACGAGCAGTACTTC
-	TRBV29-1	-	TRBJ1-2	CSVDYGYTF	TGCAGCGTAGACTATGGCTACACCTTC
-	TRBV27	-	TRBJ2-3	CASSLTRDPTDTQYF	TGTGCCAGCAGTTTAACCCGGGACCCCACAGATACGCAGTATTTT
once	TRBV5-1	-	TRBJ2-3	CASSDTGTGQYF	TGCGCCAGCAGCGACACAGGGACCGGGCAGTATTTT
once	TRBV20-1	-	TRBJ1-2	CSARLIDSSYGYTF	TGCAGTGCTCGGCTTATAGACAGCTCTTATGGCTACACCTTC
-	TRBV27	-	TRBJ2-3	CASRLTVLTDTQYF	TGTGCCAGCAGGCTGACAGTGCTCACAGATACGCAGTATTTT
once	TRBV20-1	TRBD2	TRBJ2-5	CSASRGLLETQYF	TGCAGTGCGTCGCGGGGGTTACTAGAGACCCAGTACTTC
-	TRBV7-9	TRBD2	TRBJ2-5	CASSLPTSAQETQYF	TGTGCCAGCAGCCTGCCGACTAGCGCACAAGAGACCCAGTACTTC
-	TRBV4-3	-	TRBJ2-1	CASSQGLGDNEQFF	TGCGCCAGCAGCCAAGGACTAGGTGACAATGAGCAGTTCTTC
-	TRBV27	-	TRBJ1-2	CASAWGAGTLYGYTF	TGTGCCAGCGCCTGGGGGGCAGGCACCCTCTATGGCTACACCTTC
once	TRBV4-3	-	TRBJ2-2	CASSQDWATGELFF	TGCGCCAGCAGCCAAGATTGGGCCACCGGGGAGCTGTTTTTT
-	TRBV27	-	TRBJ2-1	CASSVAAGNEQFF	TGTGCCAGTTCAGTAGCGGCGGGGAATGAGCAGTTCTTC
-	TRBV19	TRBD1	TRBJ1-1	CASSAGQGRTEAFF	TGTGCCAGTAGTGCCGGACAGGGGAGAACTGAAGCTTTCTTT
-	TRBV3-1	-	TRBJ2-7	CASTWTVEPYEQYF	TGTGCCAGCACATGGACTGTCGAGCCCTACGAGCAGTACTTC
once	TRBV5-4	-	TRBJ2-7	CASRAGTGVSYEQYF	TGTGCCAGCAGGGCCGGGACGGGGGTCTCCTACGAGCAGTACTTC
-	TRBV5-6	-	TRBJ2-7	CASSARIAPYEQYF	TGTGCCAGCAGCGCGAGGATTGCTCCCTACGAGCAGTACTTC
-	TRBV7-3	-	TRBJ1-1	CASSLSRMNTEAFF	TGTGCCAGCAGCCTTAGTAGAATGAACACTGAAGCTTTCTTT
-	TRBV29-1	-	TRBJ1-2	CSVEGRQGYGYTF	TGCAGCGTTGAAGGGCGGCAGGGCTATGGCTACACCTTC
-	TRBV7-9	TRBD2	TRBJ2-3	CASSLHPGLAHTQYF	TGTGCCAGCAGCTTACACCCGGGACTAGCACATACGCAGTATTTT
-	TRBV29-1	-	TRBJ2-1	CSVGLGNEQFF	TGCAGCGTTGGGTTAGGGAATGAGCAGTTCTTC
-	TRBV12-3/TRBV12-4	-	TRBJ2-5	CASSLLGLGEETQYF	TGTGCCAGCAGCCTGTTGGGCCTGGGGGAAGAGACCCAGTACTTC
once	TRBV24-1	TRBD1	TRBJ2-3	CATSDWSGGADTQYF	TGTGCCACCAGTGATTGGTCAGGGGGCGCGGATACGCAGTATTTT
-	TRBV7-9	-	TRBJ2-1	CASRVPGANNEQFF	TGTGCCAGCCGCGTGCCAGGGGCCAACAATGAGCAGTTCTTC
-	TRBV29-1	TRBD1	TRBJ1-1	CSVRTGGAEAFF	TGCAGCGTCAGGACAGGTGGAGCTGAAGCTTTCTTT
-	TRBV29-1	TRBD1	TRBJ1-1	CSVAPTGVNTEAFF	TGCAGCGTTGCCCCGACAGGGGTGAACACTGAAGCTTTCTTT
-	TRBV2	-	TRBJ2-7	CASLLDGEQYF	TGTGCCAGCTTATTGGACGGAGAGCAGTACTTC
-	TRBV24-1	-	TRBJ2-1	CATSEGTGNNEQFF	TGTGCCACCAGTGAAGGGACGGGGAACAATGAGCAGTTCTTC
-	TRBV13	-	TRBJ2-3	CASSLDLITTDTQYF	TGTGCCAGCAGCCTCGACTTGATAACCACAGATACGCAGTATTTT
-	TRBV7-3	-	TRBJ2-7	CASSLTASDEQYF	TGTGCCAGCAGCTTAACGGCTTCCGACGAGCAGTACTTC
-	TRBV3-1	TRBD2	TRBJ2-2	CASSPLAGDTGELFF	TGTGCCAGCAGCCCACTAGCGGGGGACACCGGGGAGCTGTTTTTT
-	TRBV24-1	TRBD2	TRBJ2-3	CATSDLLAGAPDTQYF	TGTGCCACCAGTGATTTGTTAGCGGGAGCCCCAGATACGCAGTATTTT
-	TRBV19	-	TRBJ1-5	CASSRIRDTDSNQPQHF	TGTGCCAGTAGTCGGATCCGGGACACCGATAGCAATCAGCCCCAGCATTTT
-	TRBV6-1	-	TRBJ2-7	CASSEPPGGQSSYEQYF	TGTGCCAGCAGTGAGCCCCCTGGGGGGCAGTCATCCTACGAGCAGTACTTC
-	TRBV5-1	TRBD2	TRBJ2-7	CASSSGTSGVYEQYF	TGCGCCAGCAGCTCAGGGACTAGCGGGGTCTACGAGCAGTACTTC
-	TRBV15	TRBD2	TRBJ2-3	CATSSRGGDTDTQYF	TGTGCCACCAGCTCCCGGGGGGGCGACACAGATACGCAGTATTTT
once	TRBV9	-	TRBJ2-3	CASSAGTGSDTQYF	TGTGCCAGCAGCGCCGGAACAGGGTCAGATACGCAGTATTTT
-	TRBV6-6	-	TRBJ2-1	CASSYSPGVNEQFF	TGTGCCAGCAGTTACTCCCCGGGGGTCAATGAGCAGTTCTTC
-	TRBV11-2	TRBD1	TRBJ2-7	CASSPMGTGALGEQYF	TGTGCCAGCAGCCCAATGGGGACAGGGGCCCTTGGGGAGCAGTACTTC
-	TRBV7-9	-	TRBJ2-7	CASSYFGTRDYEQYF	TGTGCCAGCAGCTACTTCGGGACTCGAGACTACGAGCAGTACTTC
-	TRBV29-1	TRBD1	TRBJ1-1	CSVSGGLGTEAFF	TGCAGCGTCTCAGGGGGCTTGGGCACTGAAGCTTTCTTT
-	TRBV3-1	-	TRBJ2-1	CASSPTGNSYNEQFF	TGTGCCAGCAGTCCCACAGGGAACTCCTACAATGAGCAGTTCTTC
-	TRBV12-3/TRBV12-4	TRBD1	TRBJ2-3	CASRPAGTGIQDTQYF	TGTGCCAGCAGACCCGCCGGGACAGGGATCCAAGATACGCAGTATTTT
-	TRBV30	-	TRBJ1-1	CAWSGGDGTEAFF	TGTGCCTGGAGTGGAGGGGATGGCACTGAAGCTTTCTTT